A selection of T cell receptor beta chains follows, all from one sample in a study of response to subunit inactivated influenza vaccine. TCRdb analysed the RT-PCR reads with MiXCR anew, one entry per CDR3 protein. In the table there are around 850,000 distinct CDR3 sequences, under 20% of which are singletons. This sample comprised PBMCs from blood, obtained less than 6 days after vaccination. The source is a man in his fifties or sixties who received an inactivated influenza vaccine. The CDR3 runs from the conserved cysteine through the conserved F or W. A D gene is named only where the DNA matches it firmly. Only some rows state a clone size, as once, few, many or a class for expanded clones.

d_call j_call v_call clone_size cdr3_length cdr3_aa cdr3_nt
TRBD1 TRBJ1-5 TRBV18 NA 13 CASSRDREQPQHF TGTGCCAGCTCAAGGGACAGGGAACAGCCCCAGCATTTT
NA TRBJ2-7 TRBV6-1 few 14 CASRINGQTYEQYF TGTGCCAGCAGGATAAACGGACAGACCTACGAGCAGTACTTC
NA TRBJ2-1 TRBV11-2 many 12 CASSLGVYEQFF TGTGCCAGCAGCTTAGGGGTATATGAGCAGTTCTTC
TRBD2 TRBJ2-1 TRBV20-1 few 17 CSAIDSGRLAAYNEQFF TGCAGTGCTATCGATAGTGGTCGACTAGCGGCGTACAATGAGCAGTTCTTC
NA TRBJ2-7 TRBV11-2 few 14 CASSPRVNPYEQYF TGTGCCAGCAGCCCGAGGGTCAACCCCTACGAGCAGTACTTC
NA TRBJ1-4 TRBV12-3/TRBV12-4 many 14 CASSPTGPNEKLFF TGTGCCAGCAGCCCAACCGGACCGAATGAAAAACTGTTTTTT
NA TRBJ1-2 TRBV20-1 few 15 CSARDHAGAGGGYTF TGCAGTGCTAGAGATCACGCAGGGGCGGGTGGTGGCTACACCTTC
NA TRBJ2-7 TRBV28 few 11 CASSLQLEQYF TGTGCCAGCAGTTTACAGCTCGAGCAGTACTTC
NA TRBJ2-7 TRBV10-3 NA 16 CAISERGARSAYEQYF TGTGCCATCAGTGAGCGGGGGGCCCGTTCAGCCTACGAGCAGTACTTC
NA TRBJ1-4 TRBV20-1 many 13 CSARRGRGEKLFF TGCAGTGCTAGAAGGGGGAGGGGTGAAAAACTGTTTTTT
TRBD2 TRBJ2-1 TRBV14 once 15 CASSLMGLAGGKQFF TGTGCCAGCAGCCTGATGGGACTAGCGGGCGGAAAGCAGTTCTTC
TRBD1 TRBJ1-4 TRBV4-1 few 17 CASSQDHTGGAAEKLFF TGCGCCAGCAGCCAAGATCATACAGGGGGCGCAGCAGAAAAACTGTTTTTT
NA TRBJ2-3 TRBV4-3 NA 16 CASSQDPPPSTDTQYF TGCGCCAGCAGCCAAGATCCCCCCCCTAGCACAGATACGCAGTATTTT
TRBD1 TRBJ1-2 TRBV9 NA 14 CASSTGTGNHGYTF TGTGCCAGCAGCACCGGGACAGGAAACCATGGCTACACCTTC
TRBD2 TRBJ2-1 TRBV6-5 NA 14 CASSYSGVYNEQFF TGTGCCAGCAGTTATAGCGGGGTTTACAATGAGCAGTTCTTC
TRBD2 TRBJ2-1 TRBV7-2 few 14 CASSSSGGAFEQFF TGTGCCAGCAGCTCTAGCGGGGGGGCATTTGAGCAGTTCTTC
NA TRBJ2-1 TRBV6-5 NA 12 CASSQDGLKQFF TGTGCCAGCAGTCAGGACGGCTTAAAGCAGTTCTTC
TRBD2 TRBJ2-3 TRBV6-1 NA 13 CASIEAGGNTQYF TGTGCCAGCATTGAAGCGGGGGGTAATACGCAGTATTTT
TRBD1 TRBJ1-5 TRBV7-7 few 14 CASSGDRGWEPQHF TGTGCTAGCAGCGGTGACAGGGGGTGGGAGCCCCAGCATTTT
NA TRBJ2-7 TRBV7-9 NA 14 CASSLVAGPYEQYF TGTGCCAGCAGCTTAGTTGCAGGACCCTACGAGCAGTACTTC
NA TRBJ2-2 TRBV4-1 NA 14 CASSQAGPTGELFF TGCGCCAGCAGCCAAGCAGGGCCCACCGGGGAGCTGTTTTTT
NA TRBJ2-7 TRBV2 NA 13 CASTRFSAYEQYF TGTGCCAGCACCAGGTTCTCGGCTTACGAGCAGTACTTC
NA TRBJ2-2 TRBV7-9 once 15 CASSPYRGVPGELFF TGTGCCAGCAGCCCTTATCGGGGCGTTCCCGGGGAGCTGTTTTTT
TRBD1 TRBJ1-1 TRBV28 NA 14 CASSSGQGLTEAFF TGTGCCAGCAGTTCGGGACAGGGTTTGACTGAAGCTTTCTTT
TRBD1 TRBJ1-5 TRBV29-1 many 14 CSAWDRDSNQPQHF TGCAGCGCATGGGACAGGGATAGCAATCAGCCCCAGCATTTT
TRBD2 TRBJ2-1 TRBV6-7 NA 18 CASSCGGSGKWSYNEQFF TGTGCCAGCAGTTGCGGGGGTAGCGGGAAGTGGTCCTACAATGAGCAGTTCTTC
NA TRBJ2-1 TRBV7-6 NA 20 CASSLDLFAGAPTDNNEQFF TGTGCCAGCAGCTTAGATCTGTTTGCGGGGGCGCCCACAGACAACAATGAGCAGTTCTTC
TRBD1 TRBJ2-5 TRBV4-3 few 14 CASSQTGGAETQYF TGCGCCAGCAGCCAGACAGGGGGCGCGGAGACCCAGTACTTC
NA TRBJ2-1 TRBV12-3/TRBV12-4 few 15 CASSTTSGLNNEQFF TGTGCCAGCAGTACGACCAGCGGGTTAAACAATGAGCAGTTCTTC
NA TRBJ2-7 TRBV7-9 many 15 CASSLAGSQGVEQYF TGTGCCAGCAGCTTAGCCGGGTCACAGGGTGTCGAGCAGTACTTC
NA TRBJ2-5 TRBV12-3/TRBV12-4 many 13 CASSFGREETQYF TGTGCCAGCAGTTTTGGTAGGGAAGAGACCCAGTACTTC
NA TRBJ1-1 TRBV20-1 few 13 CSARAVPNTEAFF TGCAGTGCTAGAGCAGTGCCGAACACTGAAGCTTTCTTT
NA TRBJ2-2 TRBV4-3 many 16 CASSQDHRANTGELFF TGCGCCAGCAGCCAAGACCACAGGGCTAACACCGGGGAGCTGTTTTTT
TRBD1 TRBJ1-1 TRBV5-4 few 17 CASSLADRGGGNTEAFF TGTGCCAGCAGCTTGGCGGACAGGGGCGGAGGGAACACTGAAGCTTTCTTT
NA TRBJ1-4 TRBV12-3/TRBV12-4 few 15 CASSPRGGTNEKLFF TGTGCCAGCAGCCCGCGTGGAGGTACTAATGAAAAACTGTTTTTT
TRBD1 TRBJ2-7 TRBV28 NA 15 CASSFQGTGVYEQYF TGTGCCAGCAGTTTTCAGGGGACAGGGGTCTACGAGCAGTACTTC
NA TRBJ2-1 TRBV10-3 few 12 CAISEIGNEQFF TGTGCCATCAGTGAGATCGGCAATGAGCAGTTCTTC
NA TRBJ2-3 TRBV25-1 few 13 CASSGWDTDTQYF TGTGCCAGCAGCGGGTGGGACACAGATACGCAGTATTTT
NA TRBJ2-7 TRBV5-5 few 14 CASSSAQSSYEQYF TGTGCCAGCAGCTCCGCACAGAGCTCCTACGAGCAGTACTTC
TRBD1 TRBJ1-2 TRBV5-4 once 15 CASSLGQGLSYGYTF TGTGCCAGCAGCTTGGGACAGGGCTTGAGCTATGGCTACACCTTC
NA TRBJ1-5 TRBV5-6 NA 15 CASSLARHSNQPQHF TGTGCCAGCAGCTTGGCTCGGCATAGCAATCAGCCCCAGCATTTT
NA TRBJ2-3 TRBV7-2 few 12 CASSNRDLPQYF TGTGCCAGCAGCAACCGGGACCTTCCGCAGTATTTT
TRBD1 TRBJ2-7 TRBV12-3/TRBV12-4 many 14 CASSDGTGGYEQYF TGTGCCAGCAGTGACGGGACAGGGGGCTACGAGCAGTACTTC
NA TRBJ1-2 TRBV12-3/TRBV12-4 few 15 CASILGAVGNYGYTF TGTGCCAGCATCCTAGGGGCTGTCGGTAACTATGGCTACACCTTC
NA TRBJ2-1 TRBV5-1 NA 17 CASSLALGRTRNNEQFF TGCGCCAGCAGCTTGGCCCTCGGAAGGACCCGGAACAATGAGCAGTTCTTC
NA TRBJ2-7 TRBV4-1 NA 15 CASSQTSMSSYEQYF TGCGCCAGCAGCCAAACTAGCATGAGCTCCTACGAGCAGTACTTC
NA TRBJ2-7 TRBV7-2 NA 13 CASSSREHNEQYF TGTGCCAGCAGCAGCAGGGAACACAACGAGCAGTACTTC
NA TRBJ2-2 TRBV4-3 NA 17 CASSQDTVRAGWGELFF TGCGCCAGCAGCCAAGATACTGTTCGGGCAGGGTGGGGGGAGCTGTTTTTT
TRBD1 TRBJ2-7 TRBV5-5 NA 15 CASSLRQGEWGEQYF TGTGCCAGCAGCCTTAGACAGGGCGAGTGGGGCGAGCAGTACTTC
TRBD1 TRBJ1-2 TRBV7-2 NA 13 CASSHRTGEGYTF TGTGCCAGCAGCCATCGGACAGGCGAAGGCTACACCTTC
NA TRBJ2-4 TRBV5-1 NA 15 CASSLDPSSKNIQYF TGCGCCAGCAGCTTGGACCCTTCGTCCAAAAACATTCAGTACTTC
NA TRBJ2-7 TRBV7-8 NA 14 CASSLRATSSELYF TGTGCCAGCAGCTTAAGGGCTACGTCTTCTGAGCTGTACTTC
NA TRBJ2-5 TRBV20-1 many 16 CSAYPRGAGAQETQYF TGCAGTGCTTACCCGAGGGGGGCGGGGGCCCAAGAGACCCAGTACTTC